This T cell receptor (beta chain) was found in a study of blood T cells in healthy people across ages. About the study: Per two T cells, template switching captured roughly one barcoded beta molecule.

PCR was performed a second time for about 7 to 11 cycles using a sample-barcoded 5' primer and a J-beta primer mix. MiXCR, applied by TCRdb to the 5' RACE reads, yields one record per CDR3 protein. The repertoire holds 850,000 to 1,000,000 distinct CDR3 sequences, with around 48% as singletons. V dropped 11 bases and J dropped 7 bases, with 24 bases sitting between them. CDR3 length: 15 amino acids. The sequenced sample was blood. The source of this sequence is a man aged 25-45 years in good health. The chain links TRBV12-3 or TRBV12-4 to TRBJ2-1; D may be TRBD1 (6 bases). Here the CDR3 reads CAGSPGTSLTNEQFF. The CDR3 DNA reads as TGTGCCGGCTCTCCCGGGACATCACTAACGAATGAGCAGTTCTTC.